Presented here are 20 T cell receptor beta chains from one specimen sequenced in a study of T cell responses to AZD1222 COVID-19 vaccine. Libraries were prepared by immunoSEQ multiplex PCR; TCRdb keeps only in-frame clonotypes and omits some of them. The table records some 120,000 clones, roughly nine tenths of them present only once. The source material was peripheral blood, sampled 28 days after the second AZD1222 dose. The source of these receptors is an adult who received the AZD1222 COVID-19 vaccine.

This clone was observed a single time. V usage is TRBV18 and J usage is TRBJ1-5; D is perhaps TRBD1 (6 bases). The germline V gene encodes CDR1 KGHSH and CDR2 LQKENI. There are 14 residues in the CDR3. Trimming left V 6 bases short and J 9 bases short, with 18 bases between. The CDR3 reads CASSPEQGTRPQHF. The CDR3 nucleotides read TGTGCCAGCTCCCCTGAACAGGGTACGAGGCCCCAGCATTTT. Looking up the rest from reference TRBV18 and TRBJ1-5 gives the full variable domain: NAGVMQNPRHLVRRRGQEARLRCSPMKGHSHVYWYRQLPEEGLKFMVYLQKENIIDESGMPKERFSAEFPKEGPSILRIQQVVRGDSAAYFCASSPEQGTRPQHFGDGTRLSIL.

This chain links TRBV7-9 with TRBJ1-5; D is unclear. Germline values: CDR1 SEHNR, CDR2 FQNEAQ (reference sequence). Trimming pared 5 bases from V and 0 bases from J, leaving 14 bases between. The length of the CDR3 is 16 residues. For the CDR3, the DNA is TGTGCCAGCAGCACCGGCGGACCAGTTAGCAATCAGCCCCAGCATTTT. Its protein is CASSTGGPVSNQPQHF.

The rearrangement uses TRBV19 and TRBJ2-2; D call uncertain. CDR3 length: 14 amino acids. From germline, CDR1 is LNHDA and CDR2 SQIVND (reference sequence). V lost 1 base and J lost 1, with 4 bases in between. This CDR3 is CASSIGLNTGELFF. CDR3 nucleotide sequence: TGTGCCAGTAGTATAGGACTGAACACCGGGGAGCTGTTTTTT. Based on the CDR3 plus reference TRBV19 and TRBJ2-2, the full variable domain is DGGITQSPKYLFRKEGQNVTLSCEQNLNHDAMYWYRQDPGQGLRLIYYSQIVNDFQKGDIAEGYSVSREKKESFPLTVTSAQKNPTAFYLCASSIGLNTGELFFGEGSRLTVL.

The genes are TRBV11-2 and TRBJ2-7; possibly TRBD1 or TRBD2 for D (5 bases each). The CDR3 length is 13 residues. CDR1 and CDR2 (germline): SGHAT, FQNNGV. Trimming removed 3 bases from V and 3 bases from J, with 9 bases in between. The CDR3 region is CASSLGRFYEQYF. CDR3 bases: TGTGCCAGCAGCTTGGGACGGTTCTACGAGCAGTACTTC.

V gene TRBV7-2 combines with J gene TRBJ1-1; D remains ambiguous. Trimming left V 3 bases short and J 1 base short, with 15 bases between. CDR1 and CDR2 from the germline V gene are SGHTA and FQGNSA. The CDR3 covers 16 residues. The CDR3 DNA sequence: TGTGCCAGCAGCTTCGGGGATGGGGTCCCGAACACTGAAGCTTTCTTT. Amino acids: CASSFGDGVPNTEAFF.

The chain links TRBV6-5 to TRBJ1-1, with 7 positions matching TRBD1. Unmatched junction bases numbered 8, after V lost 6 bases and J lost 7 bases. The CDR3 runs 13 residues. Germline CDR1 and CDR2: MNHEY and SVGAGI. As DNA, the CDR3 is TGTGCCAGCAGCCGACAGGGCGGCAGTGAAGCTTTCTTT. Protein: CASSRQGGSEAFF.

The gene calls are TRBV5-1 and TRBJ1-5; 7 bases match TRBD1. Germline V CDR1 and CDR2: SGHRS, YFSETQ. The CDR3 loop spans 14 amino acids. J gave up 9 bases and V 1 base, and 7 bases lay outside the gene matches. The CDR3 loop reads CASSLQGGGRPQHF. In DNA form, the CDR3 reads TGCGCCAGCAGCTTGCAAGGGGGCGGTCGGCCCCAGCATTTT. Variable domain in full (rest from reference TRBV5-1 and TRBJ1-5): KAGVTQTPRYLIKTRGQQVTLSCSPISGHRSVSWYQQTPGQGLQFLFEYFSETQRNKGNFPGRFSGRQFSNSRSEMNVSTLELGDSALYLCASSLQGGGRPQHFGDGTRLSIL.

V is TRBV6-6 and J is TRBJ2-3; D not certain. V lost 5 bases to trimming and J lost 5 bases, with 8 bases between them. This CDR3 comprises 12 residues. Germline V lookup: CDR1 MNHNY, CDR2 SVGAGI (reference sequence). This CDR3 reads CASSPRRDTQYF. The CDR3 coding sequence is TGTGCCAGCAGTCCCCGTAGAGATACGCAGTATTTT.

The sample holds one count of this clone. Here the CDR3 DNA reads TGTGCCAGCTCATCAAACGGAGGGGGTAACTCTGGAAACACCATATATTTT. This gives the protein CASSSNGGGNSGNTIYF. The rearrangement joins TRBV18 to TRBJ1-3; a possible D gene is TRBD1 (6 bases). The CDR3 runs 17 residues. Germline assignment: CDR1 KGHSH and CDR2 LQKENI. Trimming left V 5 bases short and J 0 bases short, with 17 bases between.

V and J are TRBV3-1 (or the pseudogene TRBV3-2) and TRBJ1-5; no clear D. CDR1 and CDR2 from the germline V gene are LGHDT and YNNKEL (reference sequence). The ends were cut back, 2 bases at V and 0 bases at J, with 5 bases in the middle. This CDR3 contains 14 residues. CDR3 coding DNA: TGTGCCAGCAGCCAATCTGATAGCAATCAGCCCCAGCATTTT. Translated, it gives CASSQSDSNQPQHF.

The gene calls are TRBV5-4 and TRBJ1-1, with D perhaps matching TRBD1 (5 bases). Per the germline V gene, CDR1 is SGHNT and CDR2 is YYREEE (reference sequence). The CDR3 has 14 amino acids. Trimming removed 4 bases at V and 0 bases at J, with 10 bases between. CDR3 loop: CASSPKGLNTEAFF. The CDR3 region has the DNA TGTGCCAGCAGCCCCAAGGGGTTGAACACTGAAGCTTTCTTT.

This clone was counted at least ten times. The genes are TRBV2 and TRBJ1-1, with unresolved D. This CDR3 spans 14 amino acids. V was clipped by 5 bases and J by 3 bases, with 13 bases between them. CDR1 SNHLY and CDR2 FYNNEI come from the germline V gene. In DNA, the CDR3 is TGTGCCAGCAGTATCGAGTACTCGGACACTGAAGCTTTCTTT. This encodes CASSIEYSDTEAFF.

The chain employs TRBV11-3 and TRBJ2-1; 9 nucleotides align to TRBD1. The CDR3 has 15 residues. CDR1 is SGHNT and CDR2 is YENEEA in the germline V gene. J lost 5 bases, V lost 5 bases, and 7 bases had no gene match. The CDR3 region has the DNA TGTGCCAGCAGCCTAGGGACAGGGCAACACAATGAGCAGTTCTTC. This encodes CASSLGTGQHNEQFF.

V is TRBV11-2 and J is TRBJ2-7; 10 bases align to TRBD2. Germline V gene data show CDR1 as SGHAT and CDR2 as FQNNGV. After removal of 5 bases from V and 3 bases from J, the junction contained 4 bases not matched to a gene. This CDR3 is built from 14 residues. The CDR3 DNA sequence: TGTGCCAGCAGCCCTCGGACTAGCGGCTACGAGCAGTACTTC. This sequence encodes CASSPRTSGYEQYF.

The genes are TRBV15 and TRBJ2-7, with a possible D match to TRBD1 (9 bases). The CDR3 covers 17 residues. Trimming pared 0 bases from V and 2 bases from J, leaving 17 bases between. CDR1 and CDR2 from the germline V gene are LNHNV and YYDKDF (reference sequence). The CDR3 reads CATSRDRGGQGTYEQYF. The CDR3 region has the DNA TGTGCCACCAGCAGAGATCGGGGGGGACAGGGAACCTACGAGCAGTACTTC.

CDR3 loop: CASNIRGQADTQYF. The CDR3 region has the DNA TGTGCCAGCAACATAAGGGGGCAAGCAGATACGCAGTATTTT. The chain joins TRBV27 to TRBJ2-3; TRBD1 matches 7 bases. Germline V CDR1 and CDR2: MNHEY, SMNVEV (reference sequence). The V segment lost 7 bases and the J segment 4 bases; nucleotides outside the gene matches: 8. The CDR3 has 14 residues.

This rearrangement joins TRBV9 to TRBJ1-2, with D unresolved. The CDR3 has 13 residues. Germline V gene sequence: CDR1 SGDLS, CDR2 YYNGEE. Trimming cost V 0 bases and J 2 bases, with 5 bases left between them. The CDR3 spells CASSVDRNYGYTF. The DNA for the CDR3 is TGTGCCAGCAGCGTAGACCGGAACTATGGCTACACCTTC.

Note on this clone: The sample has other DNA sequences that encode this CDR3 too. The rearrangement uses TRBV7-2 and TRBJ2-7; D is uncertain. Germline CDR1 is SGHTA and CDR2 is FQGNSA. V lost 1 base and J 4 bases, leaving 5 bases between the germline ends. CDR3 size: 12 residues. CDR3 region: CASSLGAYEQYF. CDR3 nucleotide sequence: TGTGCCAGCAGCTTAGGGGCTTACGAGCAGTACTTC.

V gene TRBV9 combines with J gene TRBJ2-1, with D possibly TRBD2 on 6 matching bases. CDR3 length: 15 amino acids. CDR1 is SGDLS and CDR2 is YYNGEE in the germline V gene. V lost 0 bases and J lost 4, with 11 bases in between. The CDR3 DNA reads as TGTGCCAGCAGCGTAGGGGGGGACTTGTACAATGAGCAGTTCTTC. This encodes CASSVGGDLYNEQFF.

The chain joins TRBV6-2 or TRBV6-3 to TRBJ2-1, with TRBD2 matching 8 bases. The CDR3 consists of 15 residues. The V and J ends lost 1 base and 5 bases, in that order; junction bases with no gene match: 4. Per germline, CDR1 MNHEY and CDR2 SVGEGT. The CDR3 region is CASSYLGTRDNEQFF. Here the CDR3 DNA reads TGTGCCAGCAGTTACTTAGGGACTAGGGACAATGAGCAGTTCTTC.